This is a list of T cell receptor beta chains from one sample in a study of a mutant IDH1 vaccine in newly diagnosed glioma. Their recognized antigens are unknown. Clones were sequenced by immunoSEQ multiplex PCR, and TCRdb holds only the in-frame ones, with some missing. Found here are approximately 39,000 clones, 81% of them singletons; the top ten hold around 10%. The sequencing used PBMCs, collected from a glioma patient whose treatment included an IDH1 peptide vaccine. The receptors stem from a man aged 50 to 60 with glioma. Both conserved end residues are part of each CDR3. D genes are given only for firm matches. Rows may omit the clone size; those that give it use once, few, many or a size class.

length,V,D,size,J,DNA,CDR3
12,TRBV7-2,NA,few,TRBJ2-1,TGTGCCAGCAGCTCAAGGGGTGCTGAGCAGTTCTTC,CASSSRGAEQFF
14,TRBV5-1,NA,few,TRBJ2-6,TGCGCCAGCTGGCTCGGCTCTGGGGCCAACGTCCTGACTTTC,CASWLGSGANVLTF
14,TRBV6-1,NA,NA,TRBJ1-2,TGTGCCAGCAGTGAACCTTCCTATCCTGGAGGCTACACCTTC,CASSEPSYPGGYTF
16,TRBV5-1,TRBD1,NA,TRBJ2-5,TGCGCCAGCAGCTGGGCCGGGACAGGGGAGGGGGAGACCCAGTACTTC,CASSWAGTGEGETQYF
13,TRBV5-1,NA,NA,TRBJ2-7,TGCGCCAGCAGCTTCGACCCCCTCTACGAGCAGTACTTC,CASSFDPLYEQYF
15,TRBV5-1,TRBD1,once,TRBJ2-7,TGCGCCAGCAGCTTGAACGAAGGGGGCAGCGGCGAGCAGTACTTC,CASSLNEGGSGEQYF
14,TRBV7-9,TRBD1,NA,TRBJ1-2,TGTGCCAGCAGCTTCCGGACAGGGTTCTATGGCTACACCTTC,CASSFRTGFYGYTF
16,TRBV7-8,NA,NA,TRBJ2-2,TGTGCCAGCAGCTATTTCCGGGACCCCCGCACCGGGGAGCTGTTTTTT,CASSYFRDPRTGELFF
12,TRBV5-1,NA,NA,TRBJ1-1,TGCGCCAGCAGCCGTTCCGACACTGAAGCTTTCTTT,CASSRSDTEAFF
16,TRBV23-1,NA,NA,TRBJ2-2,TGCGCCAGCAGTCAGAGGAGACAGACGGACACCGGGGAGCTGTTTTTT,CASSQRRQTDTGELFF
15,TRBV7-9,NA,NA,TRBJ2-3,TGTGCCAGCAGCTTAGTTCTTTCGGGTGGGGATACGCAGTATTTT,CASSLVLSGGDTQYF
14,TRBV5-1,NA,NA,TRBJ1-4,TGCGCCAGCAGCTTGCCGGGGGTTAATGAAAAACTGTTTTTT,CASSLPGVNEKLFF
12,TRBV6-5,TRBD2,NA,TRBJ2-7,TGTGCCAGCAGCGGGGGGGGCTACGAGCAGTACTTC,CASSGGGYEQYF
14,TRBV6-1,NA,few,TRBJ2-3,TGTGCCAGCGCTGGAGGGGGCGCGACAGATACGCAGTATTTT,CASAGGGATDTQYF
14,TRBV15,NA,NA,TRBJ1-1,TGTGCCACCAAAGGAGAGGAAGGGAGCACTGAAGCTTTCTTT,CATKGEEGSTEAFF
16,TRBV9,TRBD2,NA,TRBJ2-2,TGTGCCAGCAGCCTGGGGGGGTCCCAATCCACCGGGGAGCTGTTTTTT,CASSLGGSQSTGELFF
12,TRBV2,TRBD1,NA,TRBJ2-1,TGTGCCAGCAGTGGACAGGGTGATGAGCAGTTCTTC,CASSGQGDEQFF
14,TRBV4-1,NA,NA,TRBJ1-2,TGCGCCAGCAGCCAAGAAGGGCAGTCCTATGGCTACACCTTC,CASSQEGQSYGYTF
14,TRBV11-1,NA,NA,TRBJ1-1,TGTGCCAGCAGCTTATCAGGATCGGGGACTGAAGCTTTCTTT,CASSLSGSGTEAFF
14,TRBV5-1,NA,NA,TRBJ2-3,TGCGCCAGCAGCTTGGCTTCTTTCACAGATACGCAGTATTTT,CASSLASFTDTQYF
15,TRBV11-3,TRBD1,NA,TRBJ1-1,TGTGCCAGCAGCTTATCCAGGGGGCCTAGGACTGAAGCTTTCTTT,CASSLSRGPRTEAFF
15,TRBV19,NA,once,TRBJ2-5,TGTGCCAGTAGTATCACTGGAGGCCACGGGGAGACCCAGTACTTC,CASSITGGHGETQYF
15,TRBV18,NA,NA,TRBJ2-2,TGTGCCAGCTCACCCTCCAGCGTGAACACCGGGGAGCTGTTTTTT,CASSPSSVNTGELFF
11,TRBV25-1,NA,NA,TRBJ2-3,TGTGCCAGCAGACAGACAGATACGCAGTATTTT,CASRQTDTQYF
12,TRBV19,NA,NA,TRBJ2-3,TGTGCCAGTGTCGGGTTCACAGATACGCAGTATTTT,CASVGFTDTQYF
11,TRBV10-3,NA,once,TRBJ2-3,TGTGCCATCACTAGCACAGATACGCAGTATTTT,CAITSTDTQYF
19,TRBV4-1,TRBD1,NA,TRBJ1-5,TGCGCCAGCAGCCAACCGCCGGGACAGGGGGCCGATAGCAATCAGCCCCAGCATTTT,CASSQPPGQGADSNQPQHF
11,TRBV30,NA,NA,TRBJ2-6,TGTGCCTGGAGCCCGGTTAACGTCCTGACTTTC,CAWSPVNVLTF
15,TRBV9,NA,NA,TRBJ1-3,TGTGCCAGCAGCCCACAAATTAGCTCTGGAAACACCATATATTTT,CASSPQISSGNTIYF
16,TRBV19,NA,NA,TRBJ2-4,TGTGCCAGTAGTATCGGTGGTGCGAGCCCCTGGAACATTCAGTACTTC,CASSIGGASPWNIQYF
14,TRBV5-1,TRBD1,NA,TRBJ2-7,TGCGCCAGCAGCCCCACAGACAGGGTCGACGAGCAGTACTTC,CASSPTDRVDEQYF
13,TRBV10-3,NA,once,TRBJ2-3,TGTGCCATCAGTGAGTCCCCCGACCCCACGCAGTATTTT,CAISESPDPTQYF
15,TRBV2,NA,NA,TRBJ2-3,TGTGCCAGCGGCTTACAGTTCCCTAGCACAGATACGCAGTATTTT,CASGLQFPSTDTQYF
15,TRBV28,NA,NA,TRBJ2-7,TGTGCCAGCAGTCTAAGACAGGCCTCCCCCTTCGAGCAGTACTTC,CASSLRQASPFEQYF
14,TRBV19,NA,NA,TRBJ2-1,TGTGCCAGTAGCTTGAGGAGGGTAGACGACGAGCAGTTCTTC,CASSLRRVDDEQFF
10,TRBV20-1,NA,NA,TRBJ1-1,TGCAGTGGGGCGACTTCCGGGGCTTTCTTT,CSGATSGAFF
11,TRBV20-1,NA,NA,TRBJ2-3,TGCAGTGCTAGAGGCACAGATACGCAGTATTTT,CSARGTDTQYF